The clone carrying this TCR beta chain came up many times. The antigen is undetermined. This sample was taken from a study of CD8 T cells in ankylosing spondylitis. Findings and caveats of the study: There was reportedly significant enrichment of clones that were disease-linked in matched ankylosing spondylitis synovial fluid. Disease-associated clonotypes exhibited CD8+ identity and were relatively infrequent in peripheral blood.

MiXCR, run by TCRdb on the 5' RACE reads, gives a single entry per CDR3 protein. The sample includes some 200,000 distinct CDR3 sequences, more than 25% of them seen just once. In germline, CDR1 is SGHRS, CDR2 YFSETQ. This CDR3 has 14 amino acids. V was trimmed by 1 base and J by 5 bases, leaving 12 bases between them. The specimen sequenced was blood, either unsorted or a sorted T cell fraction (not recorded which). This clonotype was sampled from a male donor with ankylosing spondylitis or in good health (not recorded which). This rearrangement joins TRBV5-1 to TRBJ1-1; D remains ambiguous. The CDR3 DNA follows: TGCGCCAGCAGCTTGTCGGGGAGATGGACTGAAGCTTTCTTT. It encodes CASSLSGRWTEAFF. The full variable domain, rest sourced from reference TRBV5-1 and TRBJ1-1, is KAGVTQTPRYLIKTRGQQVTLSCSPISGHRSVSWYQQTPGQGLQFLFEYFSETQRNKGNFPGRFSGRQFSNSRSEMNVSTLELGDSALYLCASSLSGRWTEAFFGQGTRLTVV.